A single sample gave rise to the 14 T cell receptor beta chains below, sequenced in a study of cytotoxic CD8 clonotypes in ibrutinib-treated CLL. The table came from immunoSEQ multiplex PCR; TCRdb's copy has only in-frame clones and leaves some out. The sample carries over 25,000 clones, roughly three quarters recorded once. The source material was PBMCs, sampled after 36 months of ibrutinib treatment. These receptors were collected from a human donor with chronic lymphocytic leukemia.

The chain joins TRBV5-4 to TRBJ2-1, with D unclear. The V gene lost 2 bases and the J gene lost 6 bases, with 9 bases spanning the gap. The CDR3 extends over 13 amino acids. From germline, CDR1 is SGHNT and CDR2 YYREEE (reference sequence). The CDR3 coding sequence is TGTGCCAGCAGCTTCCTGACGGGCAATGAGCAGTTCTTC. Protein sequence: CASSFLTGNEQFF.

V is TRBV5-1 and J is TRBJ2-7; a possible D gene is TRBD1 (6 bases). With 4 bases removed from V and 6 bases from J, the gap between germline ends came to 8 bases. Germline V gives CDR1 SGHRS, CDR2 YFSETQ. The CDR3 spans 11 residues. The chain's CDR3 is CASSRGGEQYF. The CDR3 nucleotides are TGCGCCAGCAGCAGAGGGGGCGAGCAGTACTTC.

This rearrangement joins TRBV11-1 to TRBJ2-5; D is ambiguous. Germline loops: CDR1 SGHAT, CDR2 FQDESV (reference sequence). V lost 3 bases to trimming and J lost 3 bases, with 8 bases between them. The CDR3 covers 13 residues. CDR3 amino acids: CASSLVLEETQYF. CDR3 in DNA: TGTGCCAGCAGCTTGGTCTTGGAAGAGACCCAGTACTTC.

This rearrangement joins TRBV13 to TRBJ1-1, with D possibly being TRBD1 (5 bases). The CDR3 contains 14 residues. V was trimmed by 7 bases and J by 2 bases, leaving 14 bases between them. Germline V lookup: CDR1 PRHDT, CDR2 FYEKMQ (reference sequence). In DNA form, the CDR3 reads TGTGCCAGCATCCTAGAGGGGTTCAACACTGAAGCTTTCTTT. As protein: CASILEGFNTEAFF.

This chain connects TRBV19 to TRBJ1-1; perhaps TRBD1 as D (5 bases). Germline values: CDR1 LNHDA, CDR2 SQIVND (reference sequence). Trimming took 6 bases from V and 3 from J, leaving 17 bases between them. This CDR3 contains 15 residues. The CDR3 region is CASRTGHYGDTEAFF. In DNA, the CDR3 is TGTGCCAGTAGAACCGGACATTACGGGGACACTGAAGCTTTCTTT.

The gene calls are TRBV27 and TRBJ1-3; perhaps TRBD1 as D (5 bases). Trimming left V 8 bases short and J 0 bases short, with 20 bases between. Germline loops: CDR1 MNHEY, CDR2 SMNVEV (reference sequence). The CDR3 extends over 17 amino acids. CDR3 in DNA: TGTGCCAGCGCCCCTTTAAAGACAGAAAGCTCTGGAAACACCATATATTTT. Residues: CASAPLKTESSGNTIYF.

The chain combines TRBV19 with TRBJ2-2, with D hard to call. The CDR3 has 12 residues. CDR1 is LNHDA and CDR2 is SQIVND in the germline V gene (reference sequence). The V end was cut by 7 bases, the J end by 0 bases, with 3 bases between. CDR3 in amino acids: CASNPNTGELFF. The CDR3 DNA follows: TGTGCCAGTAATCCGAACACCGGGGAGCTGTTTTTT.

The CDR3 coding sequence is TGTGCCAGCAGCCTTAGGACTTTAAACGAAGCTTTCTTT. Protein sequence: CASSLRTLNEAFF. The rearrangement uses TRBV7-8 and TRBJ1-1; D is unresolved. CDR1 and CDR2 (germline): SGHVS, FQNEAQ. V lost 5 bases, J lost 8 bases, and 15 bases lay in between. CDR3 size: 13 residues.

The chain couples TRBV5-4 to TRBJ2-5; possibly TRBD1 for D (6 bases). This CDR3 contains 13 residues. The V and J ends lost 4 bases and 2 bases respectively, with 9 bases between them. CDR1 is SGHNT, CDR2 YYREEE, per germline (reference sequence). CDR3 residues: CASSNQGQETQYF. In DNA, the CDR3 is TGTGCCAGCAGCAATCAGGGGCAAGAGACCCAGTACTTC.

This clone showed up just a few times. This chain connects TRBV5-1 to TRBJ1-5; 8 bases fit TRBD1. In germline, CDR1 is SGHRS, CDR2 YFSETQ. This CDR3 is built from 14 residues. J lost 7 bases, V lost 2 bases, and 5 bases had no gene match. For the CDR3, the DNA is TGCGCCAGCAGCTTAGGGGACAGGAACCAGCCCCAGCATTTT. Its translation is CASSLGDRNQPQHF.

This clone was picked up a small number of times. The chain uses TRBV27 and TRBJ1-2; no definite D call. The germline gives CDR1 MNHEY, CDR2 SMNVEV (reference sequence). The CDR3 spans 17 residues. Trimming pared 5 bases from V and 3 bases from J, leaving 22 bases between. CDR3 loop: CASSPPPFEGRHYGYTF. CDR3 coding DNA: TGTGCCAGCAGTCCGCCACCCTTTGAGGGTAGGCACTATGGCTACACCTTC.

This chain links TRBV12-5 with TRBJ2-7; 10 bases line up with TRBD1. Germline V CDR1 and CDR2: LGHNT, FRNRAP. Trimming at V came to 0 bases and at J to 6 bases, leaving 8 bases not matched to a gene. The CDR3 extends over 16 amino acids. CDR3 residues: CASGLVRTGGPGEQYF. The CDR3 DNA reads TGTGCTAGTGGTTTGGTACGGACAGGGGGGCCTGGCGAGCAGTACTTC.

The chain couples TRBV2 to TRBJ2-4; the D gene is possibly TRBD1 (5 bases). Germline lookup yields CDR1 SNHLY and CDR2 FYNNEI. The CDR3 has 11 residues. The V end was cut by 10 bases, the J end by 8 bases, with 12 bases between. The CDR3 DNA is TGTGCCACCTCGGACATATACATTCAGTACTTC. Protein product: CATSDIYIQYF.

J is TRBJ2-3 and V is TRBV5-4; D is tentatively TRBD1 or TRBD2 (6 bases each). V was shortened by 5 bases and J by 2 bases, with 15 bases between the two germline ends. Per the germline V gene, CDR1 is SGHNT and CDR2 is YYREEE (reference sequence). The CDR3 runs 15 residues. The CDR3 region is CASRVGRGLTDTQYF. Here the CDR3 DNA reads TGTGCCAGCAGGGTGGGTCGGGGGCTCACAGATACGCAGTATTTT.